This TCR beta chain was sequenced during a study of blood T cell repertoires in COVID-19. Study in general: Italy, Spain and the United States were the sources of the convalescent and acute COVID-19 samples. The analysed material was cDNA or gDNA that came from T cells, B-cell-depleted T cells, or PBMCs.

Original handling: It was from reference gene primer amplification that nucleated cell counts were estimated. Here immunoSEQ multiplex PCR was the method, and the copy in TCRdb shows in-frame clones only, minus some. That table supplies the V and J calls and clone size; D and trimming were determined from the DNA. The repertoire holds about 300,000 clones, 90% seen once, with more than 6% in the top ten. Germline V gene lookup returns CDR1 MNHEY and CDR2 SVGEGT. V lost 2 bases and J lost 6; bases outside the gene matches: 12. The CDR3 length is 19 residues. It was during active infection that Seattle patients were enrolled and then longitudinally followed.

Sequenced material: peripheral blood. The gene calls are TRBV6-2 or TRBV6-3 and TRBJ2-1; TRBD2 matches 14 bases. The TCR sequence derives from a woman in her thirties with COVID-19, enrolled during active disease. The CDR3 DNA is TGTGCCAGCAGTTACCAAAAACTTGGACTAGCGGGAGGCGGCAATGAGCAGTTCTTC. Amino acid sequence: CASSYQKLGLAGGGNEQFF.